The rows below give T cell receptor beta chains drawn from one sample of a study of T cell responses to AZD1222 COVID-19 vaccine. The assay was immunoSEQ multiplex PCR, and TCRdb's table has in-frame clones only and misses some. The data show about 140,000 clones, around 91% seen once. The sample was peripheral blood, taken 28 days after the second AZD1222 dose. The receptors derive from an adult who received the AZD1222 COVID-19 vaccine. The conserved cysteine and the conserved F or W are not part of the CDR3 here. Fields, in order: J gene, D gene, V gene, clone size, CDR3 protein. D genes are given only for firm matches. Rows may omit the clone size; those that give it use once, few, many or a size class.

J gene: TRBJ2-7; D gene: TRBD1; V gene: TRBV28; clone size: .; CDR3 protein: ASSSPGQGGHEQY
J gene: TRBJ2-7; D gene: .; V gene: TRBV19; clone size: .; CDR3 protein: ASSIGGTASYEQY
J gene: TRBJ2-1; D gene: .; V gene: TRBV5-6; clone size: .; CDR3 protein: ASSSAQGAAPTSYNEQF
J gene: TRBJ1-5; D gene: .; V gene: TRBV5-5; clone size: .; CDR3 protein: ASSLLWWGIQPQH
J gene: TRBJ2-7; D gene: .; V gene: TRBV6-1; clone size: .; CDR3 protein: ASSDAGTRNYEQY
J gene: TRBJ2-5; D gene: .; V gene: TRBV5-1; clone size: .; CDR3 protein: ASSPPGIRGETQY
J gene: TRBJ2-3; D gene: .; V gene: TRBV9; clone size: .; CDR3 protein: ASMGESTDTQY
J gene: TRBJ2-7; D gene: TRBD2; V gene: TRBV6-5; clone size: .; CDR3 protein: ASSSLAAGTHEQY
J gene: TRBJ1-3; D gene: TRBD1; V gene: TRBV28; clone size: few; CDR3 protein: ASSLQGAYGNTIY
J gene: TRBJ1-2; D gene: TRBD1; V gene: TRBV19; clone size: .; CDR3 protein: ASSISEDRGGGYT
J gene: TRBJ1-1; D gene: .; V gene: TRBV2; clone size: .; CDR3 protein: ASSAVERGGKAF
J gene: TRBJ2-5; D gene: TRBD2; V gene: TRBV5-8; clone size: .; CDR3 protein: ASSPGTSGRETQY
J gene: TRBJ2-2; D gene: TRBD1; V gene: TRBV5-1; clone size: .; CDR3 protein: ASSGGRTGLTPGELF
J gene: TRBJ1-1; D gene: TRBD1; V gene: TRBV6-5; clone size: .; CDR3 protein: ASSFTGVNTEAF
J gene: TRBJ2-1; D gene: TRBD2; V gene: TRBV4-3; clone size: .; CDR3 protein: ASSQDLNAGLAGGVGYNEQF
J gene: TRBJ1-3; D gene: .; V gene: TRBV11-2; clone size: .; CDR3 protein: ASSLVSAGRGNTIY
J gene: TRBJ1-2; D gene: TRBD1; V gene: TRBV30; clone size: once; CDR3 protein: AWRDTRGPGYT
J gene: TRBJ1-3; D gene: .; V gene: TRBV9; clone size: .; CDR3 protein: ASSVGDFSGNTIY
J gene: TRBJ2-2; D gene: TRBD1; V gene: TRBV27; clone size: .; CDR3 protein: ASSPRTTGQGAAGELF
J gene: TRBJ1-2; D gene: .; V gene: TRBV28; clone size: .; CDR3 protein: ASVGADPNYGYT
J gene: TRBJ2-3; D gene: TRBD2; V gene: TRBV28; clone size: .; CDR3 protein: ASSLKRGLPDTQY
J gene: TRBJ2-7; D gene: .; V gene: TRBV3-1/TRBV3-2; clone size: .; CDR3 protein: ASSQVSGAGYEQY
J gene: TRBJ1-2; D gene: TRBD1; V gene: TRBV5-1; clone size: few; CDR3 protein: ASSSQGALGYT
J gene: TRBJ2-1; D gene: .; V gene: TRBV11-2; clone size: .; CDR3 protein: ASRNRDNEQF
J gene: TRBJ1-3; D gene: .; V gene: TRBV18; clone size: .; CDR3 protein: ASSPPGRVGNTIY
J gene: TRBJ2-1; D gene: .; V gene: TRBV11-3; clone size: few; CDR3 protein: ASSPDGGVNNEQF
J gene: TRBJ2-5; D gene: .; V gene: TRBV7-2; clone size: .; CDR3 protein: ASSLRGGGQETQY
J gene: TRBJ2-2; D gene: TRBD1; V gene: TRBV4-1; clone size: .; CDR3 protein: ASSQDRTGGGHGELF
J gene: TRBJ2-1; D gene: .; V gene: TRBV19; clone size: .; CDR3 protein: ASSLQGPLYNEQF
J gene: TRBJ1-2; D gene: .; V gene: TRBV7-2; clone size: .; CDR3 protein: ASSLVQNPVYGYT
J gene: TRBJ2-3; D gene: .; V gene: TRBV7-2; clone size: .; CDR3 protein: ASSSQFGYTDTQY
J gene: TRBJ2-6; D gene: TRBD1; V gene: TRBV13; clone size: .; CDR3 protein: ASSQRGGAGPPGANVLT
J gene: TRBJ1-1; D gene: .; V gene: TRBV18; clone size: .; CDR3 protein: ASSLTTNTEAF
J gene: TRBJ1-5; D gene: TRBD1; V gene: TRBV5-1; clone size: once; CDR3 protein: ASSPGQGTYQPQH
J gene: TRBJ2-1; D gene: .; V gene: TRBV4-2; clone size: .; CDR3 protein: ASSQEWGGLGSSYNEQF